These T cell receptor beta chains were read from a single sample in a study of blood T cell repertoires in COVID-19. Assay: immunoSEQ multiplex PCR; the TCRdb copy retains only in-frame clones and omits some. The sample has 85,000 to 100,000 clones; approximately 86% are singletons. Material for sequencing was peripheral blood. The receptors derive from a man aged 45-65 years with COVID-19, enrolled during active disease. Each CDR3 is given with its conserved first and last residue. D genes are given only for firm matches. Size is stated for part of the rows, as once, few or many counts, or as a class when the clone is expanded.

>TRBD1|NA|TRBJ1-2|TRBV30|14
TGTGCCTGGAGTGTCGAGACAGGGAACTATGGCTACACCTTC
CAWSVETGNYGYTF
>TRBD1|NA|TRBJ1-2|TRBV19|15
TGTGCCAGTAGTCCCTCGGGACAGGGGCTACCTGGCTACACCTTC
CASSPSGQGLPGYTF
>NA|NA|TRBJ2-7|TRBV12-3/TRBV12-4|12
TGTGCCAGCAGTTTTAACGCGATCGAGCAGTACTTC
CASSFNAIEQYF
>NA|NA|TRBJ1-4|TRBV11-1|15
TGTGCCAGCAGCGTCCCGAGGAGGTTGGCTGAAAAACTGTTTTTT
CASSVPRRLAEKLFF
>TRBD2|NA|TRBJ2-3|TRBV11-2|15
TGTGCCAGCAGCTCACTAGCGGGGGGAACAGATACGCAGTATTTT
CASSSLAGGTDTQYF
>TRBD1|few|TRBJ2-2|TRBV4-1|17
TGCGCCAGCAGCCAAGACGGGACAGGGGACACCGGGCGGGAGCTGTTTTTT
CASSQDGTGDTGRELFF
>NA|NA|TRBJ1-5|TRBV7-8|13
TGTGCCAGCAGCGTAGACACCAATCAGCCCCAGCATTTT
CASSVDTNQPQHF
>NA|NA|TRBJ2-3|TRBV19|17
TGTGCCAGTAGTATCGTTTGGGGGCTCCCTAGCACAGATACGCAGTATTTT
CASSIVWGLPSTDTQYF
>NA|NA|TRBJ1-5|TRBV29-1|13
TGCAGCGTTGGACTAGGGGCGAAGCAGCCCCAGCATTTT
CSVGLGAKQPQHF
>NA|NA|TRBJ1-3|TRBV10-3|13
TGTGCCTCCGAGGACGGGACTGGAAACACCATATATTTT
CASEDGTGNTIYF
>TRBD1|NA|TRBJ2-2|TRBV2|15
TGTGCCAGCAGTGAAACAGGGGGCTACACCGGGGAGCTGTTTTTT
CASSETGGYTGELFF
>TRBD1|once|TRBJ1-5|TRBV15|16
TGTGCCACCAGCAGAAACGCACAGGGGGGTCATCAGCCCCAGCATTTT
CATSRNAQGGHQPQHF
>TRBD2|NA|TRBJ2-1|TRBV25-1|13
TGTGCCTCCACTAGCGGGGGGGCCGATGAGCAGTTCTTC
CASTSGGADEQFF
>NA|NA|TRBJ2-7|TRBV4-3|13
TGCGCCAGCAGCCAGGGACTCTTCTACGAGCAGTACTTC
CASSQGLFYEQYF
>NA|few|TRBJ2-2|TRBV19|16
TGTGCCAGTAGTATAGGGACGGCGGGGAGCACCGGGGAGCTGTTTTTT
CASSIGTAGSTGELFF